These T cell receptor beta chains were read from a single sample in a study of cytomegalovirus exposure and HLA in healthy donors. Produced via immunoSEQ multiplex PCR; TCRdb's table is partial and in-frame only. The data contain fewer than 80,000 clones, 70% to 80% of them seen just once; the ten biggest clones take up over 2.5%. What was sequenced was PBMCs. These receptors were obtained from a man aged 18 to 35 in good health and CMV-seronegative. CDR3s leave out the opening cysteine and the closing phenylalanine or tryptophan. The D gene is left open where the match is weak.

d_call	v_call	cdr3_aa
NA	TRBV19	AARDTINSPLH
NA	TRBV6-6	ASSYSTELEAF
NA	TRBV4-2	ASSQGGQSTGELF
NA	TRBV6-5	ASSYSGGGLYEQY
TRBD2	TRBV5-4	ASSCGGPNEQF
TRBD1	TRBV13	ASSHPGQVNTEAF
TRBD1	TRBV6-5	ASSSGTGGSPLH
TRBD2	TRBV5-4	ASSPPSGGAENEQF
TRBD2	TRBV6-5	ASSYSPTSTSGDQY
TRBD1	TRBV7-8	ASSLQGAGDTQY
NA	TRBV5-6	ASSPRGAGPNTEAF
NA	TRBV10-3	AISSSQSYT
TRBD1	TRBV9	ASSVRQGAANEKLF
TRBD1	TRBV11-2	ASRSGQGAIYNSPLH
TRBD2	TRBV5-1	ASRAGAGGQNTGELF
NA	TRBV2	ASSAEDENTEAF
NA	TRBV9	ASSVGTVDQPQH
TRBD2	TRBV5-4	ASSLGLAVPTDTQY
TRBD2	TRBV5-1	ASSLPPAGALRSYNEQF
TRBD1	TRBV5-1	ASSQTFGPGQGPTEAF
NA	TRBV7-2	ASSREGAADTQY
NA	TRBV23-1	ASSRNRYSYNEQF
TRBD2	TRBV2	ASSEGLAGFYEQY
NA	TRBV19	ASSADGDSQSNEKLF
NA	TRBV7-2	ASSLGGAGLFYEQY
TRBD2	TRBV6-6	ASSYGEGTQY
TRBD2	TRBV6-1	ASSEGWGGETQY
NA	TRBV10-3	AISVRRGSTDTQY
TRBD2	TRBV5-1	ASKGGGGTDTQY
NA	TRBV30	AWSVRENQPQH
TRBD1	TRBV28	ASSLDRGCTQY
NA	TRBV4-1	ASSQDRGSGANVLT
NA	TRBV7-2	ASSPVREVRNTEAF
NA	TRBV6-1	ASTPRKTNSPLH
TRBD1	TRBV10-3	AISGGQSGHEQY
TRBD2	TRBV6-1	ASSEEGLAGGAEQF